The 24 T cell receptor beta chains below were found in one sample sequenced in a study of OX40 agonist ivuxolimab in advanced cancers. Using immunoSEQ multiplex PCR, the repertoire was profiled, and TCRdb retains in-frame clones only, with some absent. Seen here are more than 25,000 clones, around 80% observed once, and the top ten hold over 25%. The sample in question was CD4+ or CD8+ T cells sorted from blood, obtained in a trial of the OX40 agonist ivuxolimab. The receptors stem from an adult with an advanced solid tumor such as melanoma, head and neck, liver or kidney cancer.

CDR3 loop: CASFWDGETQYF. CDR3 sequence (DNA): TGTGCCAGCTTTTGGGACGGGGAGACCCAGTACTTC. The rearrangement uses TRBV2 and TRBJ2-5; D is tentatively TRBD1 or TRBD2 (5 bases each). The CDR3 spans 12 residues. V lost 8 bases, J lost 5 bases, and 12 bases lay in between. Germline lookup yields CDR1 SNHLY and CDR2 FYNNEI.

The chain combines TRBV6-5 with TRBJ1-2; D gene uncertain. CDR3 length equals 10 residues. The V gene lost 11 bases and the J gene lost 6 bases, with 10 bases spanning the gap. Per germline, CDR1 MNHEY and CDR2 SVGAGI. The CDR3 region has the DNA TGTGCCGGACCCCAGAATGGCTACACCTTC. Protein: CAGPQNGYTF.

The CDR3 region has the DNA TGTGCCAGCAGCGTAGCCACGACAGGGGAAAACACAGATACGCAGTATTTT. Its protein is CASSVATTGENTDTQYF. The J gene is TRBJ2-3, the V gene TRBV9; 8 nucleotides agree with TRBD1. The germline gives CDR1 SGDLS, CDR2 YYNGEE. CDR3 length equals 17 residues. J was trimmed by 2 bases and V by 0 bases; bases with no gene match: 8.

In its sample, this clone was seen once. This chain uses TRBV6-6 with TRBJ2-1, with D perhaps matching TRBD1 (6 bases). V lost 2 bases and J 4 bases, leaving 15 bases between the germline ends. The CDR3 length is 16 residues. The germline gives CDR1 MNHNY, CDR2 SVGAGI (reference sequence). The CDR3 loop reads CASSYGDIGNYNEQFF. CDR3 in DNA: TGTGCCAGCAGTTACGGGGACATCGGAAATTACAATGAGCAGTTCTTC.

The rearrangement joins TRBV7-9 to TRBJ2-2, with no clear D. Trimming took 0 bases from V and 6 from J, leaving 11 bases between them. CDR3 length equals 15 residues. Germline values: CDR1 SEHNR, CDR2 FQNEAQ (reference sequence). CDR3 loop: CASSLARLVPGELFF. The DNA of the CDR3 is TGTGCCAGCAGCTTAGCGAGGTTGGTTCCCGGGGAGCTGTTTTTT.

This clone has only a few counts. The rearrangement uses TRBV4-1 and TRBJ1-2, with 7 bases aligning to TRBD1. CDR1 and CDR2 (germline): MGHRA, YSYEKL. This CDR3 has 15 residues. V gave up 4 bases and J gave up 2 bases; unmatched junction bases: 7. DNA for the CDR3: TGCGCCAGCAGCCTCCTGGGGGACAGAAACTATGGCTACACCTTC. Translating gives CASSLLGDRNYGYTF.

V is TRBV9 and J is TRBJ1-1, with D possibly matching TRBD1 (6 bases). Germline V CDR1 and CDR2: SGDLS, YYNGEE. Trimming left V 3 bases short and J 3 bases short, with 18 bases between. The CDR3 is made up of 16 amino acids. This CDR3 is CASSAGTTSWDTEAFF. As DNA, the CDR3 is TGTGCCAGCAGCGCCGGGACAACCTCCTGGGACACTGAAGCTTTCTTT.

V is TRBV19 and J is TRBJ2-7; D is uncertain. Germline V gene data show CDR1 as LNHDA and CDR2 as SQIVND (reference sequence). CDR3 length: 13 residues. Between the trimmed V and J ends, which lost 3 bases and 2 bases, there was a span of 8 bases. The CDR3 sequence is CASSIAAAYEQYF. CDR3 sequence (DNA): TGTGCCAGTAGTATTGCAGCAGCCTACGAGCAGTACTTC.

The V gene is TRBV5-6, the J gene TRBJ1-1; a weak D match, TRBD1 (5 bases). CDR1 SGHDT and CDR2 YYEEEE come from the germline V gene. The CDR3 runs to 13 residues. Between the trimmed V and J ends, which lost 0 bases and 8 bases, there was a span of 11 bases. This chain's CDR3 is CASSLATWGEAFF. In DNA form, the CDR3 reads TGTGCCAGCAGCTTGGCGACGTGGGGGGAAGCTTTCTTT. Full variable domain (missing parts from reference TRBV5-6 and TRBJ1-1): DAGVTQSPTHLIKTRGQQVTLRCSPKSGHDTVSWYQQALGQGPQFIFQYYEEEERQRGNFPDRFSGHQFPNYSSELNVNALLLGDSALYLCASSLATWGEAFFGQGTRLTVV.

CDR3 sequence: CASSQPDRHYEQYF. Written as DNA, the CDR3 is TGTGCCAGCAGCCAACCTGACAGGCACTACGAGCAGTACTTC. The chain is built from TRBV6-5 and TRBJ2-7; D is perhaps TRBD1 (6 bases). The CDR3 contains 14 residues. Germline V CDR1 and CDR2: MNHEY, SVGAGI. V gave up 6 bases and J gave up 3 bases, with 15 bases separating them.

The J gene is TRBJ1-6, the V gene TRBV6-6; possibly TRBD1 for D (5 bases). Germline loops: CDR1 MNHNY, CDR2 SVGAGI (reference sequence). CDR3 length equals 13 residues. The V and J ends lost 2 bases and 10 bases respectively, with 9 bases between them. Here the CDR3 DNA reads TGTGCCAGCAGTTACAGGGGTGGCTCACCCCTCCACTTT. It codes for CASSYRGGSPLHF.

This clone has just a few counts. The chain links TRBV15 to TRBJ1-5, with D tentatively TRBD1 (5 bases). The CDR3 is made up of 16 amino acids. Germline loops: CDR1 LNHNV, CDR2 YYDKDF (reference sequence). The V end lost 0 bases, the J end lost 6 bases, and 15 bases lay between the germline ends. CDR3 sequence (DNA): TGTGCCACCAGCAGAGATCACGCGGGGGTAGGTCAGCCCCAGCATTTT. The encoded protein is CATSRDHAGVGQPQHF.

This clone was seen only once. The V gene is TRBV13, the J gene TRBJ2-1; D gene unclear. Per germline, CDR1 PRHDT and CDR2 FYEKMQ (reference sequence). The CDR3 extends over 14 amino acids. V was clipped by 0 bases and J by 9 bases, with 12 bases between them. CDR3 residues: CASSLGAEDGEQFF. CDR3 nucleotide sequence: TGTGCCAGCAGCTTAGGCGCAGAGGATGGTGAGCAGTTCTTC.

V gene TRBV7-9 combines with J gene TRBJ2-7, with a weak D call TRBD2 (5 bases). The length of the CDR3 is 16 residues. V lost 5 bases and J lost 3, with 20 bases in between. Germline V CDR1 and CDR2: SEHNR, FQNEAQ (reference sequence). This CDR3 is CASSPVRRGTLYEQYF. CDR3 sequence (DNA): TGTGCCAGCAGCCCCGTCCGTCGGGGTACTCTCTACGAGCAGTACTTC. Combining the CDR3 with reference TRBV7-9 and TRBJ2-7 gives the whole variable domain DTGVSQNPRHKITKRGQNVTFRCDPISEHNRLYWYRQTLGQGPEFLTYFQNEAQLEKSRLLSDRFSAERPKGSFSTLEIQRTEQGDSAMYLCASSPVRRGTLYEQYFGPGTRLTVT.

The J gene is TRBJ2-7, the V gene TRBV28, with D uncertain. CDR3 length equals 12 residues. CDR1 is MDHEN, CDR2 SYDVKM, per germline. Trimming removed 6 bases at V and 4 bases at J, with 10 bases between. Written as DNA, the CDR3 is TGTGCCAGCAGCAACCAGCGTTACGAGCAGTACTTC. Its protein product is CASSNQRYEQYF.

This chain connects TRBV5-1 to TRBJ2-1, with D possibly TRBD1 on 9 matching bases. Germline assignment: CDR1 SGHRS and CDR2 YFSETQ. The V and J ends lost 4 bases and 6 bases respectively, with 23 bases between them. The CDR3 extends over 17 amino acids. CDR3 DNA sequence: TGCGCCAGCAGCCTAACAGGGGGCCTCAGCGGGAGCAATGAGCAGTTCTTC. Translating it yields CASSLTGGLSGSNEQFF.

The rearrangement joins TRBV19 to TRBJ2-1, with 7 nucleotides matching TRBD2. The length of the CDR3 is 16 residues. Germline CDR1 and CDR2: LNHDA and SQIVND (reference sequence). With 5 bases clipped from V and 7 bases from J, the junction kept 14 bases outside the gene matches. The CDR3 protein is CASSSSEGGPGNEQFF. Here the CDR3 DNA reads TGTGCCAGTAGTTCCTCGGAGGGAGGGCCTGGGAATGAGCAGTTCTTC.

This chain connects TRBV5-1 to TRBJ2-1; D is unresolved. The CDR3 has 14 residues. The germline V gene encodes CDR1 SGHRS and CDR2 YFSETQ. Trimming removed 0 bases at V and 5 bases at J, with 9 bases between. The CDR3 sequence: CASSLGGANNEQFF. The CDR3 DNA sequence: TGCGCCAGCAGCTTGGGCGGTGCTAACAATGAGCAGTTCTTC. Combining the CDR3 with reference TRBV5-1 and TRBJ2-1 gives the whole variable domain KAGVTQTPRYLIKTRGQQVTLSCSPISGHRSVSWYQQTPGQGLQFLFEYFSETQRNKGNFPGRFSGRQFSNSRSEMNVSTLELGDSALYLCASSLGGANNEQFFGPGTRLTVL.

This clone was picked up a small number of times. The chain is built from TRBV7-9 and TRBJ2-7; 8 bases match TRBD1. Unmatched junction bases numbered 7, after V lost 0 bases and J lost 6 bases. The length of the CDR3 is 15 residues. CDR1 and CDR2 (germline): SEHNR, FQNEAQ (reference sequence). The CDR3 protein is CASSLAFMTGVEQYF. As DNA, the CDR3 is TGTGCCAGCAGCTTAGCGTTTATGACAGGGGTCGAGCAGTACTTC.

This clone was seen a handful of times. The rearrangement joins TRBV15 to TRBJ2-5; 9 positions match TRBD2. The CDR3 is 17 residues long. The V segment lost 5 bases and the J segment 4 bases; nucleotides outside the gene matches: 14. Germline CDR1 is LNHNV and CDR2 is YYDKDF (reference sequence). The CDR3 nucleotides are TGTGCCACCAGCGCCGAGCGTGGCGGGGGGGATCGAGAGACCCAGTACTTC. Translation: CATSAERGGGDRETQYF.

The chain uses TRBV30 and TRBJ2-7, with D uncertain. The CDR3 is 12 amino acids. CDR1 and CDR2 (germline): GTSNPN, SVGIG (reference sequence). V lost 3 bases, J lost 3 bases, and 9 bases lay in between. CDR3 DNA: TGTGCCTGGAGGGGCAACCGCTACGAGCAGTACTTC. The encoded protein is CAWRGNRYEQYF. Looking up the rest from reference TRBV30 and TRBJ2-7 gives the full variable domain: SQTIHQWPATLVQPVGSPLSLECTVEGTSNPNLYWYRQAAGRGLQLLFYSVGIGQISSEVPQNLSASRPQDRQFILSSKKLLLSDSGFYLCAWRGNRYEQYFGPGTRLTVT.

The chain combines TRBV11-2 with TRBJ1-4; 10 bases are a match to TRBD1. Losses at the gene ends were 4 bases for V and 6 bases for J; bases not matched to a gene: 5. CDR3 size: 15 residues. CDR1 and CDR2 (germline): SGHAT, FQNNGV. DNA for the CDR3: TGTGCCAGCAGCTCCTCGACAGGGGGCGATGAAAAACTGTTTTTT. This encodes CASSSSTGGDEKLFF.

V usage is TRBV4-1 and J usage is TRBJ2-7, with a weak D call TRBD2 (5 bases). Trimming removed 1 base at V and 3 bases at J, with 13 bases between. Germline assignment: CDR1 MGHRA and CDR2 YSYEKL. The CDR3 contains 15 residues. Here the CDR3 DNA reads TGCGCCAGCAGCCAAGCCGCGGCTAGCTTCTACGAGCAGTACTTC. Encoded protein: CASSQAAASFYEQYF.

This chain connects TRBV4-1 to TRBJ2-7; D is ambiguous. Germline V CDR1 and CDR2: MGHRA, YSYEKL. The CDR3 contains 17 residues. The germline V and J ends were trimmed by 4 bases and 7 bases, with 26 bases remaining between them. The CDR3 bases are TGCGCCAGCAGCCCAATCCCCGGAACCAGACCCGACCGAGAGCAGTACTTC. This encodes CASSPIPGTRPDREQYF.